Following are 11 T cell receptor beta chains from one sample sequenced in a study of T cells in tuberculosis. Sequencing was performed with immunoSEQ multiplex PCR; in TCRdb, only in-frame clones are kept and a portion is missing. The data show 20,000 to 25,000 clones, 80% to 90% seen once. The sample comprised PBMCs. All receptors come from a donor aged 10-30 years with latent tuberculosis or without tuberculosis infection.

The chain is built from TRBV9 and TRBJ1-3; 8 bases agree with TRBD1. The junction had 4 bases not matched to a gene; V was cut back by 4 bases and J by 4 bases. Per the germline V gene, CDR1 is SGDLS and CDR2 is YYNGEE. The CDR3 loop spans 14 amino acids. DNA for the CDR3: TGTGCCAGCAGCCCACAGGGGGTGGGAAACACCATATATTTT. Protein: CASSPQGVGNTIYF.

This clone was seen only once. The V gene is TRBV29-1, the J gene TRBJ2-6; weak D call: TRBD2 (6 bases). The length of the CDR3 is 15 residues. In germline, CDR1 is SQVTM, CDR2 ANQGSEA. Trimming pared 5 bases from V and 4 bases from J, leaving 15 bases between. CDR3 loop: CSVSGLGGGANVLTF. CDR3 sequence (DNA): TGCAGCGTTTCGGGACTCGGCGGAGGGGCCAACGTCCTGACTTTC.

The chain couples TRBV11-3 to TRBJ2-7; 9 bases are a match to TRBD1. V was clipped by 0 bases and J by 3 bases; unmatched bases: 6. The germline V gene encodes CDR1 SGHNT and CDR2 YENEEA. This CDR3 contains 16 residues. This CDR3 is CASSLETGQGNYEQYF. CDR3 DNA: TGTGCCAGCAGCTTAGAAACGGGACAGGGAAACTACGAGCAGTACTTC.

This chain links TRBV4-1 with TRBJ1-5, with D perhaps TRBD1 (6 bases). CDR1 and CDR2 (germline): MGHRA, YSYEKL. V lost 1 base and J lost 2, with 12 bases in between. The CDR3 spans 16 residues. The CDR3 region has the DNA TGCGCCAGCAGCCAAGGAGGGGGAGGGGGCAATCAGCCCCAGCATTTT. Encoded protein: CASSQGGGGGNQPQHF.

This clone was detected only once. The J gene is TRBJ1-4, the V gene TRBV5-1; the match to TRBD1 covers 11 bases. V lost 2 bases and J lost 7; bases outside the gene matches: 4. Germline V gene data show CDR1 as SGHRS and CDR2 as YFSETQ. CDR3 length: 15 amino acids. The CDR3 bases are TGCGCCAGCAGCTTATCCGGGACAGGGGGTGAAAAACTGTTTTTT. Translation: CASSLSGTGGEKLFF.

The chain uses TRBV5-4 and TRBJ2-3; 11 bases are shared with TRBD2. This CDR3 has 16 amino acids. The V segment lost 8 bases and the J segment 0 bases; nucleotides outside the gene matches: 8. CDR1 is SGHNT, CDR2 YYREEE, per germline (reference sequence). Here the CDR3 reads CASSGGGLRSTDTQYF. In DNA, the CDR3 is TGTGCCAGTAGCGGGGGGGGACTGCGGAGCACAGATACGCAGTATTTT.

V gene TRBV19 combines with J gene TRBJ2-2, with D possibly matching TRBD2 (6 bases). Between the trimmed V and J ends, which lost 1 base and 7 bases, there was a span of 13 bases. CDR3 size: 15 residues. Germline CDR1 is LNHDA and CDR2 is SQIVND (reference sequence). The CDR3 loop reads CASSIGRGGFGELFF. The CDR3 DNA sequence: TGTGCCAGTAGTATAGGGAGGGGAGGCTTCGGGGAGCTGTTTTTT. The whole variable domain, remainder taken from reference TRBV19 and TRBJ2-2, is DGGITQSPKYLFRKEGQNVTLSCEQNLNHDAMYWYRQDPGQGLRLIYYSQIVNDFQKGDIAEGYSVSREKKESFPLTVTSAQKNPTAFYLCASSIGRGGFGELFFGEGSRLTVL.

The gene calls are TRBV14 and TRBJ1-6; 8 bases are shared with TRBD1. The CDR3 is 23 amino acids. V shed 0 bases and J 7 bases; nucleotides not matched to a gene: 26. CDR1 SGHDN and CDR2 FVKESK come from the germline V gene. In nucleotides, the CDR3 is TGTGCCAGCAGCCAAGATTTAGCCTATCTGGGACAGGTGAAAAGTGGGGCGAATTCACCCCTCCACTTT. Amino acid sequence: CASSQDLAYLGQVKSGANSPLHF. Full variable domain (outside the CDR3, taken from reference TRBV14 and TRBJ1-6): EAGVTQFPSHSVIEKGQTVTLRCDPISGHDNLYWYRRVMGKEIKFLLHFVKESKQDESGMPNNRFLAERTGGTYSTLKVQPAELEDSGVYFCASSQDLAYLGQVKSGANSPLHFGNGTRLTVT.

This chain connects TRBV6-6 to TRBJ2-1, with TRBD1 matching over 7 bases. From germline, CDR1 is MNHNY and CDR2 SVGAGI (reference sequence). The CDR3 consists of 13 residues. The ends lost 2 bases at V and 7 bases at J; junction bases unmatched: 2. CDR3 protein: CASSYTGANEQFF. CDR3 coding DNA: TGTGCCAGCAGTTACACAGGGGCGAATGAGCAGTTCTTC.

The chain links TRBV5-6 to TRBJ2-5, with D possibly TRBD1 on 5 matching bases. The ends were cut back, 1 base at V and 5 bases at J, with 9 bases in the middle. CDR3 length: 13 amino acids. Germline values: CDR1 SGHDT, CDR2 YYEEEE. The CDR3 DNA reads as TGTGCCAGCAGCTTGAGAAAGGGGGAGACCCAGTACTTC. Amino acids: CASSLRKGETQYF. The full variable domain, completed using reference TRBV5-6 and TRBJ2-5, is DAGVTQSPTHLIKTRGQQVTLRCSPKSGHDTVSWYQQALGQGPQFIFQYYEEEERQRGNFPDRFSGHQFPNYSSELNVNALLLGDSALYLCASSLRKGETQYFGPGTRLLVL.

This chain connects TRBV6-1 to TRBJ1-5; D is possibly TRBD1 (6 bases). In germline, CDR1 is MNHNS, CDR2 SASEGT. Between the trimmed V and J ends, which lost 6 bases and 7 bases, there was a span of 16 bases. CDR3 length equals 14 residues. CDR3: CASREYTGTQPQHF. CDR3 in DNA: TGTGCCAGCAGGGAATACACAGGGACCCAGCCCCAGCATTTT.